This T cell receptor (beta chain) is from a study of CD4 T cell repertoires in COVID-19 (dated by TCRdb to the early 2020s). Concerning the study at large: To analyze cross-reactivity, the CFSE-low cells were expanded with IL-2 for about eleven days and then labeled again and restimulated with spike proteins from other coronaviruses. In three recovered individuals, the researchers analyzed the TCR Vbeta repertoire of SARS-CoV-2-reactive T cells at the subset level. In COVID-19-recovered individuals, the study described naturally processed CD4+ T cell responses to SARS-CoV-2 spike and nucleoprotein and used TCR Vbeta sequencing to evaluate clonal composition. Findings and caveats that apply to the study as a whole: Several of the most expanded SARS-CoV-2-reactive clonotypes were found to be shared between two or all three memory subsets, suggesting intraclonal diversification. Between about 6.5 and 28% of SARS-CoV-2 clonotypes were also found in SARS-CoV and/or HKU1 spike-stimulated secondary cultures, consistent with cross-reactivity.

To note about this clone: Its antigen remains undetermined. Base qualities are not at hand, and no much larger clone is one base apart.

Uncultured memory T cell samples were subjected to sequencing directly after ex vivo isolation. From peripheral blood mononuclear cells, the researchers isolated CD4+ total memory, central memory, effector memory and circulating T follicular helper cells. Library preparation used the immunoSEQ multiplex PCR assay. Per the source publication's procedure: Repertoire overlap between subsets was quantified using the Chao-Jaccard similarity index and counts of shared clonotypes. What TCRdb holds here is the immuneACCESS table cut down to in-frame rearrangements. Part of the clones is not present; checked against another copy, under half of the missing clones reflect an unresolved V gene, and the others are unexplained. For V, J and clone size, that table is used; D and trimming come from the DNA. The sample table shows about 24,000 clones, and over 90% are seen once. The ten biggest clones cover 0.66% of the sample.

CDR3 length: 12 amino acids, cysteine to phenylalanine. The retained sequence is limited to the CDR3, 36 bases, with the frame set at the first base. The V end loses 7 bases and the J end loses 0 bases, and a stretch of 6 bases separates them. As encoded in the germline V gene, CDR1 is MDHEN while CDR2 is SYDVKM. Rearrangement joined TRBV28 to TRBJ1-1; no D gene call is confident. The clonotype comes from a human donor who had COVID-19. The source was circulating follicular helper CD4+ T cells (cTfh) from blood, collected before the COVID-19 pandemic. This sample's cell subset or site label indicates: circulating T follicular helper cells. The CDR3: CASKLLNTEAFF. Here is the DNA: TGTGCCAGCAAACTGTTGAACACTGAAGCTTTCTTT. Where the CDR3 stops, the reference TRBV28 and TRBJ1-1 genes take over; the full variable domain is DVKVTQSSRYLVKRTGEKVFLECVQDMDHENMFWYRQDPGLGLRLIYFSYDVKMKEKGDIPEGYSVSREKKERFSLILESASTNQTSMYLCASKLLNTEAFFGQGTRLTVV.